This passage covers 18 T cell receptor beta chains from one sample sequenced in a study of post-analysis software for immune sequencing data. Unique molecular identifiers had been added to the TCR beta cDNA libraries. MiXCR was run by TCRdb on the PCR reads, yielding one entry per CDR3 protein. The repertoire holds approximately 630,000 distinct CDR3 sequences, with 59% as singletons. For these TCRs, the target antigens are not known. The study, taken as a whole, reports: Compared with controls, patients had more of about 5 TRBV segments, including TRBV5-6, TRBV5-1 and TRBV20-1.

The sample was blood. These receptors all stem from a girl aged 2 to 9 with multiple sclerosis.

This clonotype was detected a few times. J is TRBJ2-7 and V is TRBV12-3 or TRBV12-4; D is undetermined. The CDR3 contains 13 residues. V was shortened by 3 bases and J by 2 bases, with 8 bases between the two germline ends. The CDR3 sequence: CASSLFTAYEQYF. Here the CDR3 DNA reads TGTGCCAGCAGTTTGTTTACCGCCTACGAGCAGTACTTC.

The chain joins TRBV6-1 to TRBJ2-7; 9 bases are a match to TRBD1. The germline V gene has CDR1 MNHNS and CDR2 SASEGT. With 4 bases clipped from V and 3 bases from J, the junction kept 10 bases outside the gene matches. This CDR3 region has 16 residues. DNA of the CDR3: TGTGCCAGCAGTGTGGGGACAGGGTTTGTTGACTACGAGCAGTACTTC. Amino acid sequence: CASSVGTGFVDYEQYF.

The chain carries TRBV7-9 and TRBJ2-1; 9 nucleotides match TRBD2. Germline V gene data show CDR1 as SEHNR and CDR2 as FQNEAQ (reference sequence). Unmatched junction bases numbered 10, after V lost 2 bases and J lost 2 bases. This CDR3 is built from 18 residues. CDR3 sequence reads: CASSLTPHRTSAYNEQFF. The CDR3 nucleotides are TGTGCCAGCAGCTTAACTCCACATCGGACTAGCGCCTACAATGAGCAGTTCTTC.

The chain has TRBV19 and TRBJ2-6, with D perhaps matching TRBD2 (6 bases). The CDR3 extends over 18 amino acids. V lost 2 bases and J 2 bases, leaving 16 bases between the germline ends. CDR1 is LNHDA and CDR2 is SQIVND in the germline V gene (reference sequence). CDR3: CASSISEGEWPGANVLTF. Here the CDR3 DNA reads TGTGCCAGTAGTATATCGGAGGGAGAATGGCCTGGGGCCAACGTCCTGACTTTC.

The chain employs TRBV4-2 and TRBJ2-6; 8 bases fit TRBD2. The CDR3 sequence is 15 residues long. The V segment lost 6 bases and the J segment 2 bases; nucleotides outside the gene matches: 3. Germline V gene sequence: CDR1 LGHNA, CDR2 YNFKEQ. CDR3 bases: TGTGCCAGCAGTGCAGCGGGAGCTGGGGCCAACGTCCTGACTTTC. Protein sequence: CASSAAGAGANVLTF.

The chain uses TRBV5-1 and TRBJ1-5, with 10 bases aligning to TRBD1. Germline V gene sequence: CDR1 SGHRS, CDR2 YFSETQ. Germline trimming cut 4 bases from V and 5 bases from J; bases unmatched to any gene: 6. The CDR3 totals 15 residues. This chain's CDR3 is CASSTTGGRDQPQHF. CDR3 in DNA: TGCGCCAGCAGCACGACAGGGGGCCGCGATCAGCCCCAGCATTTT.

The rearrangement joins TRBV29-1 to TRBJ1-2; a weak D match, TRBD1 (5 bases). CDR3 length equals 14 residues. Germline V CDR1 and CDR2: SQVTM, ANQGSEA. The germline V and J ends were trimmed by 2 bases and 0 bases, with 10 bases remaining between them. CDR3 sequence reads: CSVEFRVANYGYTF. Here the CDR3 DNA reads TGCAGCGTTGAATTCAGGGTAGCTAACTATGGCTACACCTTC. Variable domain in full (rest from reference TRBV29-1 and TRBJ1-2): SAVISQKPSRDICQRGTSLTIQCQVDSQVTMMFWYRQQPGQSLTLIATANQGSEATYESGFVIDKFPISRPNLTFSTLTVSNMSPEDSSIYLCSVEFRVANYGYTFGSGTRLTVV.

V is TRBV12-3 or TRBV12-4 and J is TRBJ2-2, with TRBD1 matching over 8 bases. The CDR3 is 15 amino acids. V shed 5 bases and J 0 bases; nucleotides not matched to a gene: 2. This CDR3 reads CASSKGQANTGELFF. The DNA for the CDR3 is TGTGCCAGCAGTAAGGGACAGGCGAACACCGGGGAGCTGTTTTTT.

The chain joins TRBV29-1 to TRBJ2-1; D could derive from TRBD1 or TRBD2 (5 bases each). CDR3 length: 14 residues. Germline CDR1 SQVTM, CDR2 ANQGSEA. Trimming took off 4 bases at V and 9 bases at J, with 19 bases between the two ends. The CDR3 reads CSVAHVRGDGEQFF. CDR3 nucleotides: TGCAGCGTTGCCCACGTGCGAGGGGACGGTGAGCAGTTCTTC.

This clonotype turned up a few times. The J gene is TRBJ2-1, the V gene TRBV20-1, with 7 bases lining up with TRBD1. CDR1 is DFQATT, CDR2 SNEGSKA, per germline (reference sequence). The CDR3 consists of 15 residues. V lost 1 base, J lost 9 bases, and 12 bases stayed unmatched. CDR3 region: CSARALETGATEQFF. The CDR3 bases are TGCAGTGCTAGAGCATTGGAAACAGGGGCGACTGAGCAGTTCTTC.

This chain connects TRBV5-6 to TRBJ1-2; D is possibly TRBD1 (5 bases). Germline lookup yields CDR1 SGHDT and CDR2 YYEEEE. V lost 4 bases and J lost 8, with 15 bases in between. The CDR3 covers 13 residues. CDR3: CASSPGGRKGYTF. The CDR3 coding sequence is TGTGCCAGCAGCCCGGGGGGACGAAAAGGCTACACCTTC.

This chain joins TRBV7-8 and TRBJ2-7, with D possibly matching TRBD2 (5 bases). With the DNA end fitting TRBJ2-5 better, the J assignment may be wrong. The germline CDR1 and CDR2 sequences are SGHVS and FQNEAQ. This CDR3 is built from 13 residues. The CDR3 protein is CASSPGGHETQYF. The CDR3, as DNA: TGTGCCAGCAGCCCTGGAGGCCACGAGACCCAGTACTTC.

V and J are TRBV14 and TRBJ2-6, with D maybe TRBD2 (6 bases). Germline V lookup: CDR1 SGHDN, CDR2 FVKESK. The V end was cut by 5 bases, the J end by 4 bases, with 18 bases between. There are 17 residues in the CDR3. The CDR3 here is CASSTRLAGYGANVLTF. The DNA for the CDR3 is TGTGCCAGCAGCACTCGTCTTGCGGGGTACGGGGCCAACGTCCTGACTTTC.

This clonotype came up a few times. The V gene is TRBV12-3 or TRBV12-4, the J gene TRBJ1-2; TRBD1 matches at 7 bases. The J segment lost 4 bases and the V segment lost 6 bases, leaving 8 bases of the junction unmatched. This CDR3 spans 14 amino acids. The CDR3 nucleotides are TGTGCCAGCAGCCACGGGACAGAATTCTATGGCTACACCTTC. It yields the protein CASSHGTEFYGYTF.

This clonotype was seen a handful of times. The genes are TRBV29-1 and TRBJ1-5; D is ambiguous. V shed 4 bases and J shed 3 bases, with 10 bases lying between them. The CDR3 totals 13 residues. CDR1 is SQVTM and CDR2 is ANQGSEA in the germline V gene. The CDR3 sequence is CSVVDDPNQPQHF. The DNA for the CDR3 is TGCAGCGTTGTCGACGACCCCAATCAGCCCCAGCATTTT.

The chain carries TRBV20-1 and TRBJ2-5; 7 bases match TRBD2. This CDR3 comprises 14 residues. Germline V gives CDR1 DFQATT, CDR2 SNEGSKA (reference sequence). The trim removed 3 bases at V and 3 bases at J, leaving 7 bases unmatched. The CDR3 bases are TGCAGTGCTAGTGTAGGGCTAGCGGAAGAGACCCAGTACTTC. This translates into CSASVGLAEETQYF.

V usage is TRBV4-3 and J usage is TRBJ2-7; D remains unclear. CDR3 length: 16 residues. V was pared by 1 base and J by 0 bases, with 13 bases between. The germline V gene has CDR1 LGHNA and CDR2 YSLEER. This CDR3 reads CASSQVRTVPSYEQYF. CDR3 bases: TGCGCCAGCAGCCAAGTACGCACAGTACCCTCCTACGAGCAGTACTTC.

The genes are TRBV20-1 and TRBJ2-1, with 13 nucleotides matching TRBD2. The CDR3 extends over 15 amino acids. V dropped 4 bases and J dropped 4; count of bases not matched to a gene: 4. The V gene's germline CDR1 is DFQATT and CDR2 SNEGSKA (reference sequence). DNA of the CDR3: TGCAGTGCTACCGGGACTAGCGGGGTATACAATGAGCAGTTCTTC. Its translation: CSATGTSGVYNEQFF.